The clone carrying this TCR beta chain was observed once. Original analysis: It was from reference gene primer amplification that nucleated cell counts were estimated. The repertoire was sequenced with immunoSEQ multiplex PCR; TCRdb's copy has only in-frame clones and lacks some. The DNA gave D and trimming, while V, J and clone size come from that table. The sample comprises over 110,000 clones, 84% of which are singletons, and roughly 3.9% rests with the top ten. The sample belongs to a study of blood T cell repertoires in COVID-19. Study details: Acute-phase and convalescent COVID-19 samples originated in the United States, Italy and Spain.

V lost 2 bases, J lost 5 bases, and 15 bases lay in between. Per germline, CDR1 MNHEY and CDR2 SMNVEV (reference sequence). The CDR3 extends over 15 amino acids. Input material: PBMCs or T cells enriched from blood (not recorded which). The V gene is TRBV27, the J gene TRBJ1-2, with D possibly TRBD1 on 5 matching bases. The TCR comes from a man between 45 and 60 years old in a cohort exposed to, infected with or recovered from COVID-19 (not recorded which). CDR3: CASSLAAGMRYGYTF. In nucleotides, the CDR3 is TGTGCCAGCAGTTTAGCGGCAGGGATGAGATATGGCTACACCTTC.